The 7 T cell receptor beta chains presented below share a single source sample, sequenced in a study of blood T cell repertoires in COVID-19. TCRdb's copy holds only in-frame clones and misses some; the assay was immunoSEQ multiplex PCR. The profile covers about 20,000 clones, with over 75% appearing a single time and 3% to 4% taken by the ten largest. The specimen sequenced was peripheral blood. The receptors shown here come from a middle-aged man with active COVID-19.

J is TRBJ1-2 and V is TRBV18, with TRBD1 matching 8 bases. V lost 2 bases, J lost 4 bases, and 9 bases stayed unmatched. CDR1 and CDR2 from the germline V gene are KGHSH and LQKENI. This CDR3 has 16 residues. For the CDR3, the DNA is TGTGCCAGCTCACCAGGCCCCGGGACAGGAGGCTATGGCTACACCTTC. This encodes CASSPGPGTGGYGYTF. Drawing the rest from reference TRBV18 and TRBJ1-2, the complete variable domain is NAGVMQNPRHLVRRRGQEARLRCSPMKGHSHVYWYRQLPEEGLKFMVYLQKENIIDESGMPKERFSAEFPKEGPSILRIQQVVRGDSAAYFCASSPGPGTGGYGYTFGSGTRLTVV.

The V call is TRBV27, the J call TRBJ2-1; 7 bases are a match to TRBD2. CDR3 size: 14 residues. V lost 7 bases, J lost 5 bases, and 8 bases stayed unmatched. Germline values: CDR1 MNHEY, CDR2 SMNVEV (reference sequence). DNA for the CDR3: TGTGCCAGCACTCCGGGACTAACCCACAATGAGCAGTTCTTC. Encoded protein: CASTPGLTHNEQFF.

This clone has just one count. The V and J genes are TRBV18 and TRBJ2-7, with 7 bases that match TRBD1. J was trimmed by 4 bases and V by 3 bases; bases with no gene match: 9. Germline V gene sequence: CDR1 KGHSH, CDR2 LQKENI. CDR3 length: 15 amino acids. The CDR3 region is CASSPRDRASYEQYF. In DNA form, the CDR3 reads TGTGCCAGCTCACCCCGGGACAGAGCCTCGTACGAGCAGTACTTC.

This clone was seen a single time. J is TRBJ1-4 and V is TRBV5-1; TRBD1 matches 8 bases. The ends lost 4 bases at V and 7 bases at J; junction bases unmatched: 3. Germline CDR1 is SGHRS and CDR2 is YFSETQ. CDR3 length: 13 amino acids. CDR3 loop: CASSLGQGEKLFF. Written as DNA, the CDR3 is TGCGCCAGCAGCCTAGGACAGGGTGAAAAACTGTTTTTT.

This rearrangement joins TRBV4-1 to TRBJ2-7; a possible D gene is TRBD1 (5 bases). The CDR3 runs 15 residues. The germline V gene has CDR1 MGHRA and CDR2 YSYEKL. V dropped 0 bases and J dropped 6 bases, with 15 bases sitting between them. CDR3 nucleotides: TGCGCCAGCAGCCAAGATTCTTACGAAGGGGTCGAGCAGTACTTC. It yields the protein CASSQDSYEGVEQYF.

The chain uses TRBV7-6 and TRBJ2-3, with a tentative D call TRBD2 (7 bases). Per the germline V gene, CDR1 is SGHVS and CDR2 is FNYEAQ. V was pared by 1 base and J by 7 bases, with 15 bases between. The CDR3 has 15 amino acids. CDR3 nucleotides: TGTGCCAGCAGCTTAGGGGGGGGGCCTCTATATACGCAGTATTTT. Protein: CASSLGGGPLYTQYF.

V is TRBV5-1 and J is TRBJ1-2; D uncertain. The CDR3 contains 13 residues. The germline V gene has CDR1 SGHRS and CDR2 YFSETQ. The ends were cut back, 4 bases at V and 4 bases at J, with 11 bases in the middle. CDR3 loop: CASSVGFSYGYTF. The CDR3 DNA reads as TGCGCCAGCAGCGTGGGTTTTAGCTATGGCTACACCTTC.